The T cell receptor beta chain described here comes from a study of T cells in localized non-small cell lung cancer. The study, taken as a whole, reports: Heterogeneity within the tumor remains possible, as just one region underwent sequencing.

There are 13 residues in the CDR3. Trimming left V 1 base short and J 1 base short, with 4 bases between. Germline CDR1 reads MNHEY; CDR2 reads SVGAGI. In regard to this clone: Its matching antigen is unknown.

Repertoires were generated with immunoSEQ multiplex PCR, while TCRdb's copy carries only in-frame clones and drops some. This sample has some 27,000 clones, with 85% to 90% found just once. Sequencing used peripheral blood, obtained before any cancer treatment. The chain links TRBV6-5 to TRBJ1-1; D unclear. This clonotype originated in a female donor over 55 with stage III squamous cell lung carcinoma. CDR3: CASSYWENTEAFF. The CDR3 bases are TGTGCCAGCAGTTACTGGGAGAACACTGAAGCTTTCTTT.